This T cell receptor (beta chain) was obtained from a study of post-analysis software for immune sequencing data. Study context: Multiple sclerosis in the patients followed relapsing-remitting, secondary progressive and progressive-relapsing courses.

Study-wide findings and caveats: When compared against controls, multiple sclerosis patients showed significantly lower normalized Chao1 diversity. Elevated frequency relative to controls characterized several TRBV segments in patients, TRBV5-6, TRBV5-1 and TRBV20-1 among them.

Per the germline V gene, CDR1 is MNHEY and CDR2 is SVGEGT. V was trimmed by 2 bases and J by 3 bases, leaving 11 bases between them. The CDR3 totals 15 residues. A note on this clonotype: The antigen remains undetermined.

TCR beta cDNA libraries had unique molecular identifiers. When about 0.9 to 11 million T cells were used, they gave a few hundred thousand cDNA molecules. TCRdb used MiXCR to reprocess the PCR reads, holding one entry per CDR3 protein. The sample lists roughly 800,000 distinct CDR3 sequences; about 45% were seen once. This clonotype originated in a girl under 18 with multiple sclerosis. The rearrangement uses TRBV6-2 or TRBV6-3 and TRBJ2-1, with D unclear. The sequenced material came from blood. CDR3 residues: CASSYGLNYYNEQFF. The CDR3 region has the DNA TGTGCCAGCAGTTACGGCCTAAACTACTACAATGAGCAGTTCTTC.